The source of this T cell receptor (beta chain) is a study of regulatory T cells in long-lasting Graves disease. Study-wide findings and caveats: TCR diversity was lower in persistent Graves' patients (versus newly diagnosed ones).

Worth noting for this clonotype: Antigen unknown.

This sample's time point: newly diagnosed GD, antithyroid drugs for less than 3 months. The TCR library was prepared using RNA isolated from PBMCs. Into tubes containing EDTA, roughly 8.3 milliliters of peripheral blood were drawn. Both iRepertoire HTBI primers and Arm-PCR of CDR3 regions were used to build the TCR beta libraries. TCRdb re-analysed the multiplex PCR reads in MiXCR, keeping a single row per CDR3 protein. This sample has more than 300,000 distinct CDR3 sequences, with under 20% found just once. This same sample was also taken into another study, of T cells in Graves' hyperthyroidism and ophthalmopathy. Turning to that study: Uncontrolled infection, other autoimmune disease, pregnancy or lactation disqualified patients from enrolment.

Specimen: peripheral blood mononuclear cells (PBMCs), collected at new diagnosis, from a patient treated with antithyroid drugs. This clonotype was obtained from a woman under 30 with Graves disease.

The CDR3 loop reads CSSRGGMGSMNTEAFF. For the CDR3, the DNA is TGCAGCTCCCGCGGTGGGATGGGCAGCATGAACACTGAAGCTTTCTTT. The J gene is TRBJ1-1, the V gene TRBV29-1; no definite D call. The germline V and J ends were trimmed by 8 bases and 0 bases, with 22 bases remaining between them. The CDR3 extends over 16 amino acids. Germline assignment: CDR1 SQVTM and CDR2 ANQGSEA.